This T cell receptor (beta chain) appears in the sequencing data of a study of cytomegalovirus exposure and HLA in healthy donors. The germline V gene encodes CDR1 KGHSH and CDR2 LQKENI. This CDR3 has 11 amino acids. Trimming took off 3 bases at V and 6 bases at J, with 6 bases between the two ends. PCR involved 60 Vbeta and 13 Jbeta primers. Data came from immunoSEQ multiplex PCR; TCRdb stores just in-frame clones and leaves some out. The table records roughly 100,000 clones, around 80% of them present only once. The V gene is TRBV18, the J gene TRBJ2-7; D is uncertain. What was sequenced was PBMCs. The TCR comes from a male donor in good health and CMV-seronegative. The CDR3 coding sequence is TGTGCCAGCTCACCTCTAATCGAGCAGTACTTC. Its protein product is CASSPLIEQYF. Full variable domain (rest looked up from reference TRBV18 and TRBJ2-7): NAGVMQNPRHLVRRRGQEARLRCSPMKGHSHVYWYRQLPEEGLKFMVYLQKENIIDESGMPKERFSAEFPKEGPSILRIQQVVRGDSAAYFCASSPLIEQYFGPGTRLTVT.